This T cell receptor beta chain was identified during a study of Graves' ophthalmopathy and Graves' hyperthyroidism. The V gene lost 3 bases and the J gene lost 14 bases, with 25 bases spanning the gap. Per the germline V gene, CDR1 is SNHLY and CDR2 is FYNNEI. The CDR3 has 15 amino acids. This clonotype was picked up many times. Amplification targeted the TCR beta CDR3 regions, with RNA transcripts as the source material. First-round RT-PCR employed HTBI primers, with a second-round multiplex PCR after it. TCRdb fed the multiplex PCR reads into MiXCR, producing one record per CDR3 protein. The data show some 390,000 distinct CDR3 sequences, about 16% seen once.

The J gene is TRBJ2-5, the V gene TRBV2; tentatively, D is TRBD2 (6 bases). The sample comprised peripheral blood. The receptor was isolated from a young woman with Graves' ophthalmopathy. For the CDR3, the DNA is TGTGCCAGCAGTGATTTCCCGGGGGACGGGCTCAATCCTTACTTC. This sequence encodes CASSDFPGDGLNPYF.